This T cell receptor beta chain was observed in a study of T-cell memory formation after mild COVID-19. Study outcomes and limitations: Memory from before infection featured some responding clones, which suggests cross-reactive memory joined.

As concerns this clonotype: No antigen is known for it.

TCRdb re-analysed the 5' RACE reads in MiXCR, keeping a single row per CDR3 protein. The table has 150,000 to 200,000 distinct CDR3 sequences, 16% seen once. The CDR3 is 16 amino acids. After removal of 0 bases from V and 5 bases from J, the junction contained 9 bases not matched to a gene. CDR1 is SGHTA, CDR2 FQGNSA, per germline. The sequenced sample consisted of PBMCs or a T cell subset sorted from them (not recorded which). This chain connects TRBV7-2 to TRBJ2-7, with 8 bases matching TRBD1. The source is an adult woman who had mild COVID-19 (a few samples of this study predate the infection). Cell type and time point are not known. The DNA for the CDR3 is TGTGCCAGCAGCTTAGCGGGGCGGACAGGGTCCCACGAGCAGTACTTC. Translation gives CASSLAGRTGSHEQYF.